A selection of T cell receptor beta chains follows, all from one sample in a study of monozygotic twins with inflammatory bowel disease. TCRdb re-called the 5' RACE reads; every CDR3 protein appears as one record, without DNA. This table lists approximately 420,000 distinct CDR3 sequences. The specimen was blood. The receptors stem from a human donor with ulcerative colitis or Crohn's disease, or a healthy co-twin of an affected twin (not recorded which). Each CDR3 is given with its conserved first and last residue.

j_gene: TRBJ2-2
v_gene: TRBV7-2
CDR3aa: CASSPGARGLVTGELFF

j_gene: TRBJ2-3
v_gene: TRBV18
CDR3aa: CASSPAGTTTDTQYF

j_gene: TRBJ2-1
v_gene: TRBV5-4
CDR3aa: CASRSSGGYYNEQFF

j_gene: TRBJ2-7
v_gene: TRBV5-6
CDR3aa: CASIRDHEQYF

j_gene: TRBJ2-3
v_gene: TRBV27
CDR3aa: CASSSLPPGLAGDTQYF

j_gene: TRBJ2-7
v_gene: TRBV3-1
CDR3aa: CASSQGLPAYEQYF

j_gene: TRBJ2-3
v_gene: TRBV7-2
CDR3aa: CASSLTGGVDTQYF

j_gene: TRBJ2-7
v_gene: TRBV5-1
CDR3aa: CASREYTGEKAYEQYF

j_gene: TRBJ2-5
v_gene: TRBV5-1
CDR3aa: CASSFYLDQETQYF

j_gene: TRBJ2-1
v_gene: TRBV2
CDR3aa: CASRPDRWAYNEQFF

j_gene: TRBJ1-5
v_gene: TRBV27
CDR3aa: CASSQNQHLEPQHF

j_gene: TRBJ2-7
v_gene: TRBV5-1
CDR3aa: CASRSGRYEQYF

j_gene: TRBJ1-1
v_gene: TRBV6-5
CDR3aa: CASSYSGWANTEAFF

j_gene: TRBJ1-3
v_gene: TRBV14
CDR3aa: CASGDLDAGNTIYF

j_gene: TRBJ2-6
v_gene: TRBV2
CDR3aa: CASTIDGANVLTF

j_gene: TRBJ1-1
v_gene: TRBV29-1
CDR3aa: CSAAFYQTEAFF

j_gene: TRBJ2-1
v_gene: TRBV5-1
CDR3aa: CASSSRTSLSSYNEQFF

j_gene: TRBJ2-7
v_gene: TRBV5-1
CDR3aa: CASSLGAYEQYF

j_gene: TRBJ1-6
v_gene: TRBV7-8
CDR3aa: CASSLIGVSHNSPLHF

j_gene: TRBJ2-3
v_gene: TRBV3-1
CDR3aa: CASSQEQVYTDTQYF

j_gene: TRBJ2-1
v_gene: TRBV20-1
CDR3aa: CSAGGGGSYNEQFF

j_gene: TRBJ2-1
v_gene: TRBV7-9
CDR3aa: CASSPRAVGSYNEQFF

j_gene: TRBJ2-1
v_gene: TRBV20-1
CDR3aa: CSARAGVLAGISSYNEQFF

j_gene: TRBJ2-1
v_gene: TRBV7-2
CDR3aa: CASSFKRGVYNEQFF

j_gene: TRBJ1-2
v_gene: TRBV4-1
CDR3aa: CASSQQVFSDGYTF

j_gene: TRBJ2-7
v_gene: TRBV3-1
CDR3aa: CASSHYSKSSYEQYF

j_gene: TRBJ1-6
v_gene: TRBV7-2
CDR3aa: CASSPTGGGSPLHF

j_gene: TRBJ2-1
v_gene: TRBV12-3/TRBV12-4
CDR3aa: CASNAGLAGSNEQFF

j_gene: TRBJ2-5
v_gene: TRBV12-3/TRBV12-4
CDR3aa: CASSLGLRGAQETQYF